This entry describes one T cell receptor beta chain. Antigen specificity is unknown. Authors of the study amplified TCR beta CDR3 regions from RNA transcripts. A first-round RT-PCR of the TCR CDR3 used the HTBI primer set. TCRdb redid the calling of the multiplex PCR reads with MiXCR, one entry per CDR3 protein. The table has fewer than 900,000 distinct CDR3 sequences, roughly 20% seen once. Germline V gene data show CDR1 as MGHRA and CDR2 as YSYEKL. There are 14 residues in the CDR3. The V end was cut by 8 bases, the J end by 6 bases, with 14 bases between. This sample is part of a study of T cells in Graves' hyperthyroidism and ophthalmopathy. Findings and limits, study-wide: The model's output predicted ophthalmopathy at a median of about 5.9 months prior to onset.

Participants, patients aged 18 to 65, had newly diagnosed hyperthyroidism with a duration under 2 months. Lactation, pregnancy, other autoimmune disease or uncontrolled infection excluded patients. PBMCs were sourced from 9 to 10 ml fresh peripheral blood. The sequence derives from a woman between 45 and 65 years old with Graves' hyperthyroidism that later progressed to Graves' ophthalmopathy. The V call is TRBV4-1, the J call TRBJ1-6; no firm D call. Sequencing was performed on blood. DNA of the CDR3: TGCGCCAGCTCCCGGACCGGGAGTAATTCACCCCTCCACTTT. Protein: CASSRTGSNSPLHF.